This T cell receptor (beta chain) was found in a study of blood T cells in healthy people across ages. PCR was performed a second time for about 7 to 12 cycles using a sample-barcoded 5' primer and a J-beta primer mix. TCRdb redid the calling of the 5' RACE reads with MiXCR, one entry per CDR3 protein. Of 720,000 or so distinct CDR3 sequences listed, around 43% were seen once; the top ten hold 30%. This clonotype was detected only a few times. The CDR3 loop spans 14 amino acids. Germline V gene sequence: CDR1 SGDLS, CDR2 YYNGEE. Between the trimmed V and J ends, which lost 0 bases and 0 bases, there was a span of 4 bases.

The clonotype comes from a man at least 80 years old in good health. Material: blood. The rearrangement joins TRBV9 to TRBJ1-5; D is unresolved. This chain's CDR3 is CASSVGYSNQPQHF. The DNA of the CDR3 is TGTGCCAGCAGCGTAGGGTATAGCAATCAGCCCCAGCATTTT.